This is a list of T cell receptor beta chains from one sample in a study of technical replicates of blood from several donors. Data came from immunoSEQ multiplex PCR; TCRdb stores just in-frame clones and leaves some out. This sample has about 100,000 clones; approximately 96% occur once, and the top ten carry about 0.39%. Sequencing input: T cells isolated from PBMCs. The receptor set was obtained from a human donor in good health. CDR3s leave out the opening cysteine and the closing phenylalanine or tryptophan. Some rows mark clone size as missing; the rest say once, few, many or name a class of expanded clone.

cdr3_aa: ASSLDRTKNIQY; clone_size: -; j_call: TRBJ2-4; v_call: TRBV7-9
cdr3_aa: ASSIGQTNQPQH; clone_size: -; j_call: TRBJ1-5; v_call: TRBV19
cdr3_aa: AIKVAGQTDTQY; clone_size: once; j_call: TRBJ2-3; v_call: TRBV10-3
cdr3_aa: ASSQAPGRNQPQH; clone_size: -; j_call: TRBJ1-5; v_call: TRBV4-1
cdr3_aa: ASSVGLAERETQY; clone_size: -; j_call: TRBJ2-5; v_call: TRBV5-1
cdr3_aa: ASSPLAGGNTEAF; clone_size: once; j_call: TRBJ1-1; v_call: TRBV4-1
cdr3_aa: ASSVDPYSYYGYT; clone_size: -; j_call: TRBJ1-2; v_call: TRBV9
cdr3_aa: ASSHRDRRSSSYEQY; clone_size: once; j_call: TRBJ2-7; v_call: TRBV7-9
cdr3_aa: ASKGQGGIQPQH; clone_size: once; j_call: TRBJ1-5; v_call: TRBV2
cdr3_aa: ASSATGSYEQY; clone_size: once; j_call: TRBJ2-7; v_call: TRBV9
cdr3_aa: ASSYPGQGVYT; clone_size: -; j_call: TRBJ1-2; v_call: TRBV6-5
cdr3_aa: ASSLGQVEEKLF; clone_size: once; j_call: TRBJ1-4; v_call: TRBV5-1
cdr3_aa: ASSQALREGRMTETQY; clone_size: once; j_call: TRBJ2-5; v_call: TRBV14
cdr3_aa: ASYERRDIAY; clone_size: -; j_call: TRBJ2-7; v_call: TRBV2
cdr3_aa: ASSVELTGFYGYT; clone_size: once; j_call: TRBJ1-2; v_call: TRBV9
cdr3_aa: ASSKGGRLAGYSYNEQF; clone_size: -; j_call: TRBJ2-1; v_call: TRBV21-1
cdr3_aa: ATSGGTSGPQETQY; clone_size: -; j_call: TRBJ2-5; v_call: TRBV15
cdr3_aa: ASSRNKLGQGAGYEQY; clone_size: -; j_call: TRBJ2-7; v_call: TRBV18
cdr3_aa: ASSPQGWGAKNIQY; clone_size: once; j_call: TRBJ2-4; v_call: TRBV27
cdr3_aa: ASSTPGSSLYEQY; clone_size: -; j_call: TRBJ2-7; v_call: TRBV5-1
cdr3_aa: ASSFPGTRLVNEQF; clone_size: -; j_call: TRBJ2-1; v_call: TRBV6-5
cdr3_aa: ASSISPGENTEAF; clone_size: -; j_call: TRBJ1-1; v_call: TRBV9
cdr3_aa: ALTSGRFEQY; clone_size: -; j_call: TRBJ2-7; v_call: TRBV30
cdr3_aa: ASSLGGGPDYEQY; clone_size: -; j_call: TRBJ2-7; v_call: TRBV5-1
cdr3_aa: AISEPPGQGPYGYT; clone_size: -; j_call: TRBJ1-2; v_call: TRBV10-3
cdr3_aa: ASSSRTGSETQY; clone_size: -; j_call: TRBJ2-5; v_call: TRBV5-8
cdr3_aa: ASGDYPGELF; clone_size: -; j_call: TRBJ2-2; v_call: TRBV27
cdr3_aa: ASSPTLTGKWGYT; clone_size: -; j_call: TRBJ1-2; v_call: TRBV9
cdr3_aa: ASSSPGIPTSNQPQH; clone_size: once; j_call: TRBJ1-5; v_call: TRBV28
cdr3_aa: ASFYSGLNTEAF; clone_size: -; j_call: TRBJ1-1; v_call: TRBV2
cdr3_aa: ASTREGTREQY; clone_size: -; j_call: TRBJ2-7; v_call: TRBV6-5
cdr3_aa: ASSQTGLREKLF; clone_size: once; j_call: TRBJ1-4; v_call: TRBV19
cdr3_aa: ASRGGRSYEQY; clone_size: -; j_call: TRBJ2-7; v_call: TRBV27
cdr3_aa: ASSPSGGRGETQY; clone_size: once; j_call: TRBJ2-5; v_call: TRBV7-3
cdr3_aa: ASTPRVGGYEQY; clone_size: -; j_call: TRBJ2-7; v_call: TRBV21-1
cdr3_aa: ASSENRGLMETQY; clone_size: -; j_call: TRBJ2-5; v_call: TRBV9
cdr3_aa: ASSLPSRETQY; clone_size: -; j_call: TRBJ2-5; v_call: TRBV27
cdr3_aa: ASSFGLLGQGRETQY; clone_size: -; j_call: TRBJ2-5; v_call: TRBV5-8
cdr3_aa: ASSFSGQGLRNEQF; clone_size: once; j_call: TRBJ2-1; v_call: TRBV27
cdr3_aa: ASSDPGQEKLF; clone_size: -; j_call: TRBJ1-4; v_call: TRBV10-2
cdr3_aa: ASSIFEGTNEQF; clone_size: -; j_call: TRBJ2-1; v_call: TRBV19
cdr3_aa: ASSYSGGSPQH; clone_size: -; j_call: TRBJ1-5; v_call: TRBV6-5
cdr3_aa: ASRRTSGKYEQY; clone_size: -; j_call: TRBJ2-7; v_call: TRBV6-6
cdr3_aa: ASSFTSGNTDTQY; clone_size: -; j_call: TRBJ2-3; v_call: TRBV27
cdr3_aa: ASSLGTNPYEQY; clone_size: -; j_call: TRBJ2-7; v_call: TRBV5-4
cdr3_aa: ASSLEGTGTEKLF; clone_size: -; j_call: TRBJ1-4; v_call: TRBV11-2
cdr3_aa: ASSQEKTGDTEAF; clone_size: -; j_call: TRBJ1-1; v_call: TRBV5-1